A selection of T cell receptor beta chains follows, all from one sample in a study of T cell repertoires in cytomegalovirus infection. Each CDR3 protein gets one entry after TCRdb re-called the reads with MiXCR. This table has 200,000 or so distinct CDR3 sequences, approximately 20% appearing once. The sequencing sample was made of PBMCs. These receptors originate from a human donor in good health (CMV status not recorded). Some clones in this sample may be carry-over from other donors' samples. The conserved cysteine and the conserved F or W are not part of the CDR3 here. Size is omitted from some rows. Given values are once, few, many or a class for expanded clones.

V	size	J	CDR3
TRBV4-3	.	TRBJ2-1	ASSQSDRVGSNEQF
TRBV20-1	few	TRBJ1-2	SAPLGQEHGYT
TRBV20-1	few	TRBJ2-7	SARDQSGIII
TRBV7-2	many	TRBJ1-5	ASSLWALNQPQH
TRBV19	few	TRBJ1-1	ASQEGNTEAF
TRBV10-3	many	TRBJ1-5	AIRDSINQPQH
TRBV19	.	TRBJ1-2	ASSPGQGRRGYT
TRBV6-1	.	TRBJ2-3	ASSVEVAGGTDTQY
TRBV7-2	many	TRBJ2-7	ASSPSAGGYEQY
TRBV7-2	many	TRBJ1-3	ASSSPGSGNTIY
TRBV5-5	.	TRBJ2-1	ASSLFNVGNEQF
TRBV29-1	.	TRBJ2-3	SVEEGTDTQY
TRBV27	few	TRBJ1-1	ASSDSAVNTEAF
TRBV12-3/TRBV12-4	.	TRBJ2-1	ASSLDRESSYNEQF
TRBV19	.	TRBJ1-2	ASSMNGYT
TRBV6-2/TRBV6-3	few	TRBJ1-2	ASSDRQGADYGYT
TRBV10-3	few	TRBJ2-6	AISPHPGTGANVLT
TRBV7-3	.	TRBJ2-1	ASAPPGGNEQF
TRBV28	few	TRBJ2-5	ASSLGLQSLPTQETQY
TRBV5-6	.	TRBJ2-3	ASSLSHATDTQY
TRBV6-5	few	TRBJ2-7	ASSYSPGPRSYEQY
TRBV7-6	few	TRBJ1-1	ASSLASPQGNTEAF
TRBV10-3	many	TRBJ1-4	AIMRETGEKLF
TRBV6-6	many	TRBJ2-5	ASMYRGVQETQY
TRBV10-2	.	TRBJ2-5	ASRTSRLASSQETQY
TRBV7-2	many	TRBJ2-2	ASSLWTGELF
TRBV6-2/TRBV6-3	few	TRBJ2-5	ASSYWETQY
TRBV4-1	many	TRBJ1-1	ASSQIWDTEAF
TRBV7-3	many	TRBJ1-2	ASSLTPTGSYT
TRBV28	.	TRBJ2-4	ASSFQGLAKNIQY
TRBV5-6	.	TRBJ1-5	ASSSSGGGSIQPQH
TRBV11-2	many	TRBJ2-7	ASTVIPSAHEQY
TRBV6-2/TRBV6-3	.	TRBJ2-7	ASSYKFEQY
TRBV7-3	many	TRBJ2-1	ASSLQGAGEQF
TRBV5-4	few	TRBJ1-2	ASSLSGGTNYGYT
TRBV14	.	TRBJ1-4	ARSQFESATNEKLF
TRBV7-6	.	TRBJ2-2	ASSPFFSANTGELF
TRBV20-1	.	TRBJ2-5	SPRTGVGETQY
TRBV7-2	many	TRBJ2-7	ASGLAGVSYEQY
TRBV12-3/TRBV12-4	many	TRBJ1-1	ASSLVVTEAF
TRBV6-8	.	TRBJ1-4	ASSNGGGHNEKLF
TRBV12-3/TRBV12-4	many	TRBJ1-5	ASSSNRDRRNQPQH
TRBV12-3/TRBV12-4	few	TRBJ1-5	ASSASTGQFNQPQH
TRBV20-1	.	TRBJ2-5	SAYLGETQY
TRBV6-6	few	TRBJ1-1	ASSPVPGAF
TRBV5-1	many	TRBJ1-6	ASSFEAINSPLH
TRBV28	.	TRBJ2-3	ASSLSTSGSTDTQY
TRBV5-8	few	TRBJ2-3	ASSQGGSSTDTQY
TRBV15	.	TRBJ2-5	ATSRTLEETQY
TRBV2	.	TRBJ2-1	ASIRGGEYNEQF
TRBV20-1	.	TRBJ1-2	SARDRLSPEYNYGYT
TRBV5-1	.	TRBJ2-7	ASRQNTGQGYEQY
TRBV6-6	many	TRBJ1-5	ASSVVEEWQPQH
TRBV4-1	few	TRBJ2-5	ASSQDLSRDRARGITQY